Listed below are T cell receptor beta chains from one sample, sequenced in a study of blood T cell repertoires in COVID-19. The assay was immunoSEQ multiplex PCR, and TCRdb's table has in-frame clones only and misses some. Seen here are about 370,000 clones, around 87% observed once, and the top ten hold less than 1.2%. Sequenced sample: PBMCs or T cells enriched from blood (not recorded which). These receptors originate from a man between 18 and 35 years old who had recovered from COVID-19. The CDR3 runs from the conserved cysteine through the conserved F or W. Fields, in order: V gene, J gene, D gene, clone size, CDR3 DNA, CDR3 protein. The D gene is left open where the match is weak. Size tells how often a clone was seen (once, few, many) or the class of an expanded clone, and some rows leave it out.

v_gene: TRBV28
j_gene: TRBJ2-1
d_gene: TRBD2
abundance: -
CDR3nt: TGTGCCAGCAATAGGAGCGGGAGGGACGGTGAGCAGTTCTTC
CDR3aa: CASNRSGRDGEQFF

v_gene: TRBV7-3
j_gene: TRBJ2-1
d_gene: -
abundance: -
CDR3nt: TGTGCCAGCAGCTTTAACCGGGACACCAATGAGCAGTTCTTC
CDR3aa: CASSFNRDTNEQFF

v_gene: TRBV6-5
j_gene: TRBJ1-5
d_gene: TRBD1
abundance: -
CDR3nt: TGTGCCACCCGGGACAGTGTAAGCAATCAGCCCCAGCATTTT
CDR3aa: CATRDSVSNQPQHF

v_gene: TRBV13
j_gene: TRBJ2-7
d_gene: TRBD2
abundance: once
CDR3nt: TGTGCCAGCAGCTCCTCTAGCGGTGAACAGTACTTC
CDR3aa: CASSSSSGEQYF

v_gene: TRBV14
j_gene: TRBJ2-5
d_gene: TRBD2
abundance: -
CDR3nt: TGTGCCAGCAGCCCTTCTAGCGGGACCATGATACAAGAGACCCAGTACTTC
CDR3aa: CASSPSSGTMIQETQYF

v_gene: TRBV6-5
j_gene: TRBJ1-4
d_gene: -
abundance: -
CDR3nt: TGTGCCAGCAGGGACAGCTCCTCGGATGAAAAACTGTTTTTT
CDR3aa: CASRDSSSDEKLFF

v_gene: TRBV7-9
j_gene: TRBJ2-1
d_gene: TRBD2
abundance: few
CDR3nt: TGTGCCAGCAGCTCCTCTAGCGGTAAGACCTACAATGAGCAGTTCTTC
CDR3aa: CASSSSSGKTYNEQFF

v_gene: TRBV27
j_gene: TRBJ2-7
d_gene: -
abundance: -
CDR3nt: TGTGCCAGCAGTACAATAAACCTCGCCTACGAGCAGTACTTC
CDR3aa: CASSTINLAYEQYF

v_gene: TRBV28
j_gene: TRBJ2-7
d_gene: TRBD2
abundance: -
CDR3nt: TGTGCCAGCAGTCGTGGAGCGGGAGGGTTCTACGAGCAGTACTTC
CDR3aa: CASSRGAGGFYEQYF

v_gene: TRBV6-5
j_gene: TRBJ2-7
d_gene: TRBD2
abundance: -
CDR3nt: TGTGCCAGCAGTTACTCGAACCGGGGGGCCTACGAGCAGTACTTC
CDR3aa: CASSYSNRGAYEQYF